Listed here are 17 T cell receptor beta chains from one sample, sequenced in a study of OX40 agonist ivuxolimab in advanced cancers. Sequencing was performed with immunoSEQ multiplex PCR; in TCRdb, only in-frame clones are kept and a portion is missing. The table has around 56,000 clones, 88% seen once. The source was CD4+ or CD8+ T cells sorted from blood, collected in a trial of the OX40 agonist ivuxolimab. The receptors here all came from an adult with an advanced solid tumor such as melanoma, head and neck, liver or kidney cancer.

The chain joins TRBV9 to TRBJ2-7; TRBD1 or TRBD2 may be the D gene (5 bases each). V was pared by 3 bases and J by 6 bases, with 13 bases between. The CDR3 is made up of 13 amino acids. CDR1 and CDR2 (germline): SGDLS, YYNGEE. CDR3 residues: CASSGDGKLEQYF. The CDR3 DNA follows: TGTGCCAGCAGCGGGGACGGTAAACTCGAGCAGTACTTC.

The gene calls are TRBV25-1 and TRBJ1-2; unclear D gene. Per germline, CDR1 MGHDK and CDR2 SYGVNS. The CDR3 has 14 residues. V gave up 2 bases and J gave up 8 bases, with 15 bases separating them. The CDR3 bases are TGTGCCAGCAGTGAAATAGGGTCGCCGGGGGGCTACACCTTC. Amino acid sequence: CASSEIGSPGGYTF.

The chain is built from TRBV2 and TRBJ2-4; 7 positions match TRBD1. Trimming took 7 bases from V and 0 from J; bases not matched to a gene: 9. Germline CDR1 SNHLY, CDR2 FYNNEI. CDR3 length equals 16 residues. Here the CDR3 DNA reads TGTGCCAGCAAAAATGACAGGGCAGCAGCCAAAAACATTCAGTACTTC. Its protein is CASKNDRAAAKNIQYF.

This chain connects TRBV5-4 to TRBJ1-2; D unclear. V was trimmed by 4 bases and J by 8 bases, leaving 15 bases between them. Germline lookup yields CDR1 SGHNT and CDR2 YYREEE (reference sequence). There are 13 residues in the CDR3. This CDR3 reads CASSPSFRGGYTF. The CDR3 DNA reads as TGTGCCAGCAGCCCCAGTTTTCGCGGGGGCTACACCTTC.

V and J are TRBV5-6 and TRBJ1-2; no clear D. The length of the CDR3 is 14 residues. Germline V gene lookup returns CDR1 SGHDT and CDR2 YYEEEE. The V and J ends lost 0 bases and 4 bases respectively, with 10 bases between them. The CDR3 reads CASSLVPEVYGYTF. In DNA, the CDR3 is TGTGCCAGCAGCTTGGTTCCAGAAGTCTATGGCTACACCTTC.

This sequence joins TRBV6-5 and TRBJ2-1, with D uncertain. This CDR3 comprises 13 residues. Germline V gives CDR1 MNHEY, CDR2 SVGAGI. The V end was cut by 0 bases, the J end by 9 bases, with 9 bases between. Here the CDR3 reads CASSYSGTGEQFF. DNA of the CDR3: TGTGCCAGCAGTTACTCTGGAACCGGTGAGCAGTTCTTC.

The gene calls are TRBV5-6 and TRBJ2-7, with D possibly TRBD1 on 5 matching bases. The V gene lost 0 bases and the J gene lost 6 bases, with 13 bases spanning the gap. The CDR3 contains 14 residues. Germline V CDR1 and CDR2: SGHDT, YYEEEE. The CDR3: CASSLVLTAGEQYF. CDR3 in DNA: TGTGCCAGCAGCTTGGTCTTGACAGCTGGCGAGCAGTACTTC.

This chain connects TRBV7-9 to TRBJ2-7; D remains ambiguous. Germline CDR1 and CDR2: SEHNR and FQNEAQ (reference sequence). Trimming took off 3 bases at V and 2 bases at J, with 8 bases between the two ends. CDR3 length equals 13 residues. CDR3 DNA: TGTGCCAGCAGCTTTGATCCAACCTACGAGCAGTACTTC. Its translation: CASSFDPTYEQYF.

The CDR3 sequence is CASRSLAGGYNEQFF. Here the CDR3 DNA reads TGTGCCAGCCGATCACTAGCGGGGGGCTACAATGAGCAGTTCTTC. The chain links TRBV6-1 to TRBJ2-1, with 12 bases that match TRBD2. Germline V gives CDR1 MNHNS, CDR2 SASEGT. Losses at the gene ends were 8 bases for V and 3 bases for J; bases not matched to a gene: 5. There are 15 residues in the CDR3.

The chain employs TRBV10-3 and TRBJ2-1; 10 bases map to TRBD2. V was pared by 4 bases and J by 3 bases, with 18 bases of the junction left unmatched. Germline assignment: CDR1 ENHRY and CDR2 SYGVKD. This CDR3 comprises 20 residues. CDR3 residues: CAISAPRSSGSKIGYNEQFF. In DNA, the CDR3 is TGTGCCATCAGTGCGCCGAGGTCTAGCGGGAGTAAAATTGGCTACAATGAGCAGTTCTTC.

This clone was recorded once. The chain is built from TRBV5-6 and TRBJ2-7; 9 bases agree with TRBD1. The CDR3 spans 17 residues. V was pared by 3 bases and J by 5 bases, with 15 bases of the junction left unmatched. Per the germline V gene, CDR1 is SGHDT and CDR2 is YYEEEE. CDR3 DNA sequence: TGTGCCAGCAGCTCGATGGCCCGACAGGGGGTTCAGGACGAGCAGTACTTC. Its protein is CASSSMARQGVQDEQYF.

V gene TRBV7-2 combines with J gene TRBJ1-1; the D gene is possibly TRBD1 (5 bases). This CDR3 is 15 amino acids long. Germline loops: CDR1 SGHTA, CDR2 FQGNSA. Trimming removed 7 bases at V and 6 bases at J, with 21 bases between. The CDR3 region is CASTHAGLSEAEAFF. DNA of the CDR3: TGTGCCAGCACCCATGCGGGACTTTCCGAGGCTGAAGCTTTCTTT.

This chain joins TRBV29-1 and TRBJ1-4; D call uncertain. This CDR3 spans 10 amino acids. The V end was cut by 4 bases, the J end by 7 bases, with 4 bases between. Germline loops: CDR1 SQVTM, CDR2 ANQGSEA. The CDR3, as DNA: TGCAGCGTTGTGGGTGAAAAACTGTTTTTT. Translating gives CSVVGEKLFF.

This chain uses TRBV4-3 with TRBJ2-7, with 10 bases fitting TRBD2. CDR3 length: 15 residues. With 4 bases clipped from V and 4 bases from J, the junction kept 7 bases outside the gene matches. Germline CDR1 LGHNA, CDR2 YSLEER. The CDR3 nucleotides read TGCGCCAGCAGCCCGTCTAGCGGGAGTTGGTACGAGCAGTACTTC. Residues: CASSPSSGSWYEQYF.

The rearrangement joins TRBV18 to TRBJ2-1; tentative D call: TRBD1 (5 bases). Germline assignment: CDR1 KGHSH and CDR2 LQKENI. The length of the CDR3 is 16 residues. Deletions cut 2 bases from V and 4 bases from J, with 15 bases between. The CDR3 spells CASSPITGQEYNEQFF. In nucleotides, the CDR3 is TGTGCCAGCTCACCAATAACAGGCCAAGAATACAATGAGCAGTTCTTC. Based on the CDR3 plus reference TRBV18 and TRBJ2-1, the full variable domain is NAGVMQNPRHLVRRRGQEARLRCSPMKGHSHVYWYRQLPEEGLKFMVYLQKENIIDESGMPKERFSAEFPKEGPSILRIQQVVRGDSAAYFCASSPITGQEYNEQFFGPGTRLTVL.

The chain couples TRBV9 to TRBJ1-5, with 11 bases fitting TRBD1. V was pared by 4 bases and J by 1 base, with 7 bases of the junction left unmatched. CDR1 and CDR2 from the germline V gene are SGDLS and YYNGEE. The CDR3 runs to 17 residues. The CDR3 is CASSPGTGGMSNQPQHF. CDR3 DNA sequence: TGTGCCAGCAGCCCGGGGACAGGGGGGATGAGCAATCAGCCCCAGCATTTT.

The chain combines TRBV5-4 with TRBJ1-6, with unresolved D. Germline values: CDR1 SGHNT, CDR2 YYREEE (reference sequence). CDR3 size: 15 residues. The V end lost 0 bases, the J end lost 5 bases, and 9 bases lay between the germline ends. The CDR3 is CASSLGPGDNSPLHF. The CDR3 DNA is TGTGCCAGCAGCTTGGGGCCAGGAGATAATTCACCCCTCCACTTT.